A single sample gave rise to the 24 T cell receptor beta chains below, sequenced in a study of blood T cell repertoires in COVID-19. Clones were read by immunoSEQ multiplex PCR, and TCRdb kept only the in-frame ones, dropping some. The sample yields roughly 82,000 clones, approximately 78% seen once. Sequenced input: peripheral blood. The receptors were gathered from a man aged 60 to 75 with acute or convalescent COVID-19.

The chain employs TRBV19 and TRBJ2-1; no clear D. Germline V CDR1 and CDR2: LNHDA, SQIVND (reference sequence). The CDR3 covers 14 residues. Deletions cut 4 bases from V and 0 bases from J, with 7 bases between. The CDR3 reads CASSSWSSYNEQFF. In DNA, the CDR3 is TGTGCCAGTAGTAGTTGGAGCTCCTACAATGAGCAGTTCTTC. Full variable domain (remainder filled in from reference TRBV19 and TRBJ2-1): DGGITQSPKYLFRKEGQNVTLSCEQNLNHDAMYWYRQDPGQGLRLIYYSQIVNDFQKGDIAEGYSVSREKKESFPLTVTSAQKNPTAFYLCASSSWSSYNEQFFGPGTRLTVL.

This clone was counted once. DNA of the CDR3: TGTGCCTGGGATAGACAGGGGGCGTACGAGCAGTACTTC. It codes for CAWDRQGAYEQYF. V and J are TRBV30 and TRBJ2-7; the match to TRBD1 covers 10 bases. The CDR3 contains 13 residues. CDR1 GTSNPN and CDR2 SVGIG come from the germline V gene (reference sequence). V was pared by 5 bases and J by 4 bases, with 5 bases of the junction left unmatched.

The chain combines TRBV5-1 with TRBJ2-3; the D gene is possibly TRBD2 (5 bases). V was cut by 9 bases and J by 4 bases, with 15 bases left in between. Per germline, CDR1 SGHRS and CDR2 YFSETQ. The CDR3 runs to 13 residues. The CDR3 DNA follows: TGCGCCACCGGCGACGGGATCTCAGATACGCAGTATTTT. Translating gives CATGDGISDTQYF. The full variable domain, with the rest looked up from reference TRBV5-1 and TRBJ2-3, is KAGVTQTPRYLIKTRGQQVTLSCSPISGHRSVSWYQQTPGQGLQFLFEYFSETQRNKGNFPGRFSGRQFSNSRSEMNVSTLELGDSALYLCATGDGISDTQYFGPGTRLTVL.

The chain combines TRBV7-2 with TRBJ2-2; 8 positions match TRBD1. The V gene's germline CDR1 is SGHTA and CDR2 FQGNSA. The CDR3 is 18 residues long. Unmatched junction bases numbered 14, after V lost 8 bases and J lost 0 bases. CDR3 nucleotide sequence: TGTGCCAGCTACCCCTCCAGGGGGCGTTTGCCGAACACCGGGGAGCTGTTTTTT. Amino acids: CASYPSRGRLPNTGELFF. The full variable domain, with the rest looked up from reference TRBV7-2 and TRBJ2-2, is GAGVSQSPSNKVTEKGKDVELRCDPISGHTALYWYRQSLGQGLEFLIYFQGNSAPDKSGLPSDRFSAERTGGSVSTLTIQRTQQEDSAVYLCASYPSRGRLPNTGELFFGEGSRLTVL.

V and J are TRBV6-5 and TRBJ2-7, with D perhaps TRBD2 (6 bases). Per the germline V gene, CDR1 is MNHEY and CDR2 is SVGAGI. There are 15 residues in the CDR3. V was pared by 8 bases and J by 6 bases, with 23 bases between. The CDR3 protein is CASAGLGGGHIEQYF. The CDR3 nucleotides read TGTGCCAGCGCTGGGCTTGGGGGAGGCCACATCGAGCAGTACTTC.

CDR3 sequence: CASSFRGGETQYF. CDR3 nucleotide sequence: TGTGCCAGCAGCTTCCGCGGGGGAGAGACCCAGTACTTC. The J gene is TRBJ2-5, the V gene TRBV7-2, with 7 bases fitting TRBD2. With V trimmed by 3 bases and J by 4 bases, 2 bases remained unmatched. The CDR3 is 13 amino acids. The germline gives CDR1 SGHTA, CDR2 FQGNSA.

This clone was found once. The V call is TRBV7-2, the J call TRBJ2-5; D may be TRBD1 (6 bases). V lost 8 bases and J 4 bases, leaving 17 bases between the germline ends. Germline V gene lookup returns CDR1 SGHTA and CDR2 FQGNSA. The CDR3 spans 14 residues. In DNA, the CDR3 is TGTGCCAGCGCCCTCCAGGGGTCGCGAGAGACCCAGTACTTC. Its protein is CASALQGSRETQYF. Together with reference TRBV7-2 and TRBJ2-5, the CDR3 gives the full variable domain: GAGVSQSPSNKVTEKGKDVELRCDPISGHTALYWYRQSLGQGLEFLIYFQGNSAPDKSGLPSDRFSAERTGGSVSTLTIQRTQQEDSAVYLCASALQGSRETQYFGPGTRLLVL.

This chain uses TRBV7-3 with TRBJ1-1; 10 bases are a match to TRBD1. The V gene's germline CDR1 is SGHTA and CDR2 FQGTGA. J lost 4 bases, V lost 5 bases, and 7 bases had no gene match. CDR3 length equals 15 residues. The CDR3 region has the DNA TGTGCCAGCAGCATGCGGACAGGGGGGACCACTGAAGCTTTCTTT. This translates into CASSMRTGGTTEAFF.

This clone was detected only a few times. The gene calls are TRBV19 and TRBJ1-2; 7 positions agree with TRBD1. Germline trimming cut 7 bases from V and 2 bases from J; bases unmatched to any gene: 10. The CDR3 has 15 amino acids. The V gene's germline CDR1 is LNHDA and CDR2 SQIVND (reference sequence). This CDR3 reads CASTPRGYKNYGYTF. CDR3 coding DNA: TGTGCCAGTACCCCCAGGGGGTACAAGAACTATGGCTACACCTTC. Looking up the rest from reference TRBV19 and TRBJ1-2 gives the full variable domain: DGGITQSPKYLFRKEGQNVTLSCEQNLNHDAMYWYRQDPGQGLRLIYYSQIVNDFQKGDIAEGYSVSREKKESFPLTVTSAQKNPTAFYLCASTPRGYKNYGYTFGSGTRLTVV.

This clone was observed a single time. This chain joins TRBV7-2 and TRBJ2-1; D gene ambiguous. V gave up 5 bases and J gave up 6 bases, with 8 bases separating them. Germline V gives CDR1 SGHTA, CDR2 FQGNSA. The CDR3 extends over 12 amino acids. The CDR3 region has the DNA TGTGCCAGCAGCCTGACAACCAATGAGCAGTTCTTC. This encodes CASSLTTNEQFF.

The rearrangement links TRBV9 to TRBJ2-7, with D possibly TRBD2 on 5 matching bases. The CDR3 has 15 amino acids. V was pared by 2 bases and J by 0 bases, with 12 bases between. Per germline, CDR1 SGDLS and CDR2 YYNGEE. This CDR3 is CASSVGSVVSYEQYF. DNA for the CDR3: TGTGCCAGCAGCGTGGGTAGCGTTGTCTCCTACGAGCAGTACTTC.

This chain uses TRBV9 with TRBJ1-1; maybe TRBD1 (5 bases). Germline CDR1 is SGDLS and CDR2 is YYNGEE. V gave up 3 bases and J gave up 0 bases, with 18 bases separating them. CDR3 size: 17 residues. CDR3 DNA: TGTGCCAGCAGCGCCCACGAGGGCGGGGCGTTGAACACTGAAGCTTTCTTT. It translates to CASSAHEGGALNTEAFF.

Details on this clone: The identical CDR3 is also encoded by other nucleotide sequences in the sample. The rearrangement uses TRBV29-1 and TRBJ2-1, with 10 bases aligning to TRBD1. V lost 4 bases to trimming and J lost 4 bases; unmatched junction nucleotides: 1. This CDR3 comprises 13 residues. Germline V gene lookup returns CDR1 SQVTM and CDR2 ANQGSEA. The CDR3, as DNA: TGCAGCGTTGGGACAGGGGGGTACAATGAGCAGTTCTTC. Translating it yields CSVGTGGYNEQFF.

The chain couples TRBV19 to TRBJ1-5; 7 bases line up with TRBD1. V shed 7 bases and J 2 bases; nucleotides not matched to a gene: 11. Per germline, CDR1 LNHDA and CDR2 SQIVND (reference sequence). The length of the CDR3 is 16 residues. The CDR3 DNA is TGTGCCAGTACCTCCCCAGGGGGAATGCGCAATCAGCCCCAGCATTTT. Translated, it gives CASTSPGGMRNQPQHF.

The J gene is TRBJ2-3, the V gene TRBV19; D is ambiguous. This CDR3 has 15 amino acids. Looked up from germline, CDR1 is LNHDA and CDR2 is SQIVND (reference sequence). Trimming took off 7 bases at V and 0 bases at J, with 14 bases between the two ends. CDR3 bases: TGTGCCAGTAAGAGGAAAAGAACTAGCACAGATACGCAGTATTTT. Its protein is CASKRKRTSTDTQYF.

V and J are TRBV3-1 (or the pseudogene TRBV3-2) and TRBJ2-3; TRBD1 aligns across 7 bases. The ends lost 4 bases at V and 4 bases at J; junction bases unmatched: 8. This CDR3 has 15 residues. The germline gives CDR1 LGHDT, CDR2 YNNKEL (reference sequence). Here the CDR3 reads CASSPNLGQSDTQYF. The CDR3 bases are TGTGCCAGCAGCCCAAACCTGGGACAGTCAGATACGCAGTATTTT.

CDR3 in DNA: TGTGCCAGCAGTGACCAGGTCAGCTCCTATAGCAATCAGCCCCAGCATTTT. It codes for CASSDQVSSYSNQPQHF. The chain links TRBV2 to TRBJ1-5; no firm D call. Germline CDR1 reads SNHLY; CDR2 reads FYNNEI. V lost 3 bases to trimming and J lost 0 bases, with 15 bases between them. This CDR3 is built from 17 residues.

V gene TRBV28 combines with J gene TRBJ1-2; D is ambiguous. Germline V CDR1 and CDR2: MDHEN, SYDVKM. V lost 4 bases to trimming and J lost 4 bases, with 10 bases between them. The length of the CDR3 is 13 residues. The CDR3 nucleotides are TGTGCCAGCAGTTCCTACAGCCCCTATGGCTACACCTTC. Amino acids: CASSSYSPYGYTF.

This chain links TRBV28 with TRBJ2-1; TRBD1 aligns across 9 bases. From germline, CDR1 is MDHEN and CDR2 SYDVKM. This CDR3 has 16 residues. After removal of 6 bases from V and 6 bases from J, the junction contained 12 bases not matched to a gene. Here the CDR3 DNA reads TGTGCCAGCAGAACTACCGGGACAGGGAAAGCCAATGAGCAGTTCTTC. Protein sequence: CASRTTGTGKANEQFF.

The chain uses TRBV7-3 and TRBJ1-3; 7 bases are shared with TRBD1. Unmatched junction bases numbered 7, after V lost 5 bases and J lost 6 bases. The CDR3 is made up of 14 amino acids. The germline CDR1 and CDR2 sequences are SGHTA and FQGTGA. The CDR3 DNA reads as TGTGCCAGCAGCGCGGGGACAGCTTCAAACACCATATATTTT. It codes for CASSAGTASNTIYF.

In this sample, this clone turned up a few times. J is TRBJ1-1 and V is TRBV13; D is ambiguous. This CDR3 is 14 amino acids long. Trimming pared 5 bases from V and 0 bases from J, leaving 10 bases between. The V gene's germline CDR1 is PRHDT and CDR2 FYEKMQ (reference sequence). CDR3 in amino acids: CASSPRRVNTEAFF. The DNA of the CDR3 is TGTGCCAGCAGCCCGCGGAGGGTGAACACTGAAGCTTTCTTT.

The chain uses TRBV6-5 and TRBJ1-1; 7 bases line up with TRBD1. The V segment lost 10 bases and the J segment 0 bases; nucleotides outside the gene matches: 2. CDR3 length equals 12 residues. The germline gives CDR1 MNHEY, CDR2 SVGAGI. The CDR3: CATTGVNTEAFF. CDR3 nucleotide sequence: TGTGCCACCACAGGGGTGAACACTGAAGCTTTCTTT.

The chain recombines TRBV5-6 with TRBJ2-7, with a tentative D call TRBD2 (6 bases). The CDR3 is made up of 15 amino acids. CDR1 is SGHDT and CDR2 is YYEEEE in the germline V gene. The V gene lost 4 bases and the J gene lost 5 bases, with 19 bases spanning the gap. CDR3 sequence: CASSGGTLGGHEQYF. The DNA for the CDR3 is TGTGCCAGCAGCGGAGGGACCCTGGGGGGTCACGAGCAGTACTTC.

The chain uses TRBV7-2 and TRBJ1-5; 7 nucleotides line up with TRBD1. CDR3 length: 15 residues. CDR1 and CDR2 (germline): SGHTA, FQGNSA. V lost 2 bases, J lost 3 bases, and 4 bases stayed unmatched. The DNA for the CDR3 is TGTGCCAGCAGCTTATATGAGGGGGCCAATCAGCCCCAGCATTTT. Protein product: CASSLYEGANQPQHF.